This is a list of T cell receptor beta chains from one sample in a study of T cell changes during pregnancy in multiple sclerosis. Sequencing was performed with immunoSEQ multiplex PCR; in TCRdb, only in-frame clones are kept and a portion is missing. This table holds approximately 70,000 clones, 90% to 95% found once. The specimen comprised peripheral blood, sampled in the first trimester of pregnancy. The receptors were gathered from a female donor in good health, enrolled as a control in a pregnancy study. Each CDR3 is given with its conserved first and last residue. Fields, in order: D gene, J gene, V gene, clone size, CDR3 protein, CDR3 DNA. D genes are given only for firm matches. The size entry is marked missing in some rows and otherwise reads once, few, many or a size class.

d_call: .
j_call: TRBJ2-7
v_call: TRBV4-2
clone_size: many
cdr3_aa: CASSQAGYGGTYEQYF
cdr3_nt: TGTGCCAGCAGCCAAGCTGGGTACGGGGGTACCTACGAGCAGTACTTC

d_call: .
j_call: TRBJ2-6
v_call: TRBV28
clone_size: .
cdr3_aa: CASSFGSPGGANVLTF
cdr3_nt: TGTGCCAGCAGTTTTGGGAGCCCCGGAGGGGCCAACGTCCTGACTTTC

d_call: .
j_call: TRBJ2-6
v_call: TRBV27
clone_size: .
cdr3_aa: CASSLSSGVGVLTF
cdr3_nt: TGTGCCAGCAGTTTATCATCGGGTGTCGGCGTCCTGACTTTC

d_call: .
j_call: TRBJ1-5
v_call: TRBV28
clone_size: once
cdr3_aa: CASSPPLRGQPQHF
cdr3_nt: TGTGCCAGCAGTCCCCCCCTAAGGGGTCAGCCCCAGCATTTT

d_call: .
j_call: TRBJ2-2
v_call: TRBV10-3
clone_size: .
cdr3_aa: CAISEPGTPIGAGELFF
cdr3_nt: TGTGCCATCAGTGAGCCTGGGACTCCTATAGGGGCCGGGGAGCTGTTTTTT

d_call: .
j_call: TRBJ2-3
v_call: TRBV2
clone_size: .
cdr3_aa: CASSEEEASTDTQYF
cdr3_nt: TGTGCCAGCAGTGAAGAGGAGGCTAGCACAGATACGCAGTATTTT

d_call: .
j_call: TRBJ1-4
v_call: TRBV28
clone_size: .
cdr3_aa: CASSLGGEHEKLFF
cdr3_nt: TGTGCCAGCAGTTTAGGGGGGGAGCATGAAAAACTGTTTTTT

d_call: TRBD2
j_call: TRBJ2-1
v_call: TRBV2
clone_size: .
cdr3_aa: CASTNGRANNEQFF
cdr3_nt: TGTGCCAGCACAAACGGGAGGGCCAACAATGAGCAGTTCTTC

d_call: .
j_call: TRBJ2-1
v_call: TRBV27
clone_size: once
cdr3_aa: CASSLLGGDNEQFF
cdr3_nt: TGTGCCAGCAGTTTACTAGGGGGGGACAATGAGCAGTTCTTC

d_call: .
j_call: TRBJ2-5
v_call: TRBV4-1
clone_size: .
cdr3_aa: CASSQAQGETQYF
cdr3_nt: TGCGCCAGCAGCCAAGCCCAGGGGGAGACCCAGTACTTC

d_call: TRBD1
j_call: TRBJ1-5
v_call: TRBV19
clone_size: .
cdr3_aa: CASSKQGWDQPQHF
cdr3_nt: TGTGCCAGTAGTAAACAGGGGTGGGATCAGCCCCAGCATTTT

d_call: .
j_call: TRBJ2-2
v_call: TRBV6-5
clone_size: .
cdr3_aa: CASTSGLAGELFF
cdr3_nt: TGTGCCAGCACCTCCGGGTTGGCCGGGGAGCTGTTTTTT

d_call: TRBD2
j_call: TRBJ2-5
v_call: TRBV9
clone_size: few
cdr3_aa: CASSPFSGSGETQYF
cdr3_nt: TGTGCCAGCAGCCCTTTTAGCGGGAGCGGGGAGACCCAGTACTTC

d_call: TRBD2
j_call: TRBJ2-7
v_call: TRBV5-4
clone_size: .
cdr3_aa: CASSTEDEFLAGENEQYF
cdr3_nt: TGTGCCAGCAGCACCGAGGACGAATTCCTAGCGGGAGAGAACGAGCAGTACTTC

d_call: .
j_call: TRBJ1-1
v_call: TRBV13
clone_size: once
cdr3_aa: CASSLQGTTEAFF
cdr3_nt: TGTGCCAGCAGCTTACAGGGAACGACTGAAGCTTTCTTT

d_call: TRBD2
j_call: TRBJ2-1
v_call: TRBV2
clone_size: .
cdr3_aa: CASSPYSGIPYNEQFF
cdr3_nt: TGTGCCAGCAGCCCTTACAGCGGGATCCCCTACAATGAGCAGTTCTTC

d_call: TRBD2
j_call: TRBJ2-7
v_call: TRBV4-1
clone_size: .
cdr3_aa: CASSQDRTSGNPKYF
cdr3_nt: TGCGCCAGCAGCCAAGATAGGACTAGCGGGAATCCCAAGTACTTC

d_call: TRBD2
j_call: TRBJ2-7
v_call: TRBV6-1
clone_size: .
cdr3_aa: CASSRVAGGLYEQYF
cdr3_nt: TGTGCCAGCAGTAGGGTAGCGGGAGGGCTATACGAGCAGTACTTC

d_call: .
j_call: TRBJ1-2
v_call: TRBV6-6
clone_size: .
cdr3_aa: CASSAGYGYTF
cdr3_nt: TGTGCCAGCAGTGCAGGGTATGGCTACACCTTC

d_call: .
j_call: TRBJ2-7
v_call: TRBV5-1
clone_size: .
cdr3_aa: CASSLISGLEYEQYF
cdr3_nt: TGCGCCAGCAGCTTGATCAGCGGGCTTGAATACGAGCAGTACTTC

d_call: .
j_call: TRBJ1-2
v_call: TRBV10-3
clone_size: .
cdr3_aa: CAISEWRGYTF
cdr3_nt: TGTGCCATCAGTGAGTGGAGGGGCTACACCTTC

d_call: .
j_call: TRBJ2-7
v_call: TRBV27
clone_size: .
cdr3_aa: CASSLSAGNPEQYF
cdr3_nt: TGTGCCAGCAGTTTATCGGCGGGTAACCCCGAGCAGTACTTC

d_call: TRBD1
j_call: TRBJ1-3
v_call: TRBV4-1
clone_size: .
cdr3_aa: CASSQEQGNTIYF
cdr3_nt: TGCGCCAGCAGCCAAGAACAGGGGAACACCATATATTTT

d_call: .
j_call: TRBJ1-5
v_call: TRBV27
clone_size: .
cdr3_aa: CASSLVYSNQPQHF
cdr3_nt: TGTGCCAGCAGTTTAGTATATAGCAATCAGCCCCAGCATTTT

d_call: TRBD1
j_call: TRBJ2-3
v_call: TRBV7-9
clone_size: .
cdr3_aa: CASSLTGGGTDTQYF
cdr3_nt: TGTGCCAGCAGCTTAACAGGGGGTGGAACAGATACGCAGTATTTT

d_call: .
j_call: TRBJ2-7
v_call: TRBV28
clone_size: once
cdr3_aa: CASSLTAGLYEQYF
cdr3_nt: TGTGCCAGCAGTTTAACGGCAGGTCTCTACGAGCAGTACTTC

d_call: TRBD1
j_call: TRBJ2-7
v_call: TRBV6-4
clone_size: many
cdr3_aa: CASSDGTGGYEQYF
cdr3_nt: TGTGCCAGCAGTGACGGGACAGGGGGCTACGAGCAGTACTTC

d_call: TRBD2
j_call: TRBJ2-5
v_call: TRBV14
clone_size: .
cdr3_aa: CASSPLSAGLGETQYF
cdr3_nt: TGTGCCAGCAGCCCCCTCTCAGCGGGACTCGGTGAGACCCAGTACTTC